Here is one T cell receptor beta chain with its context. Antigen unknown. Expressed TCRB transcripts were sequenced because the isolated RNA had all been reverse transcribed beforehand. Generated by immunoSEQ multiplex PCR, the TCRdb table keeps only in-frame clones and is missing some. The sample records 390,000 or so clones, roughly 14% being singletons. The source of the sample is a study of beta chain features in type 1 diabetes. The study's findings and limits: Type 1 diabetes patients had TCRB CDR3s that were shorter (moderately but significantly so) in all four CD4+ subsets. A pattern of fewer insertions and more deletions at VDJ junctions was seen in type 1 diabetes patients. The similarity of naive, central memory and Treg TCRB repertoires appeared greater among patients than among healthy donors.

The CDR3 loop spans 14 amino acids. From germline, CDR1 is SQVTM and CDR2 ANQGSEA. The V end was cut by 3 bases, the J end by 2 bases, with 14 bases between. This rearrangement joins TRBV29-1 to TRBJ2-7, with D possibly being TRBD1 (5 bases). The clonotype was recovered from a young man in good health. Sequences were obtained from naive CD4+ T cells from blood. This chain's CDR3 is CSVDLRQLPYEQYF. For the CDR3, the DNA is TGCAGCGTTGACCTCCGACAGTTGCCCTACGAGCAGTACTTC.